These 8 T cell receptor beta chains originate from one sample sequenced in a study of a mutant IDH1 vaccine in newly diagnosed glioma. TCRdb's table, derived via immunoSEQ multiplex PCR, lists solely in-frame clones and lacks some. The sample includes more than 80,000 clones, 83% of them seen just once. Indicated time point: baseline, week 1 (first vaccination visit). Treatment specified: pre-vaccination baseline after standard-of-care therapy. The sample here was PBMCs, taken from a glioma patient treated with radiotherapy, temozolomide or both. These TCRs come from a woman in her forties or fifties with glioma.

The rearrangement links TRBV5-1 to TRBJ2-3, with 9 bases that match TRBD2. Trimming cost V 4 bases and J 13 bases; bases outside gene matches: 16. CDR1 is SGHRS, CDR2 YFSETQ, per germline. This CDR3 is 15 amino acids long. CDR3 residues: CASSLDSGGRRSEYF. In DNA form, the CDR3 reads TGCGCCAGCAGCCTCGATAGCGGGGGCCGTAGATCGGAGTATTTT.

The rearrangement links TRBV7-9 to TRBJ1-2; possible D gene TRBD1, 6 bases. Germline CDR1 SEHNR, CDR2 FQNEAQ (reference sequence). Trimming cost V 5 bases and J 4 bases, with 17 bases left between them. The CDR3 spans 15 residues. CDR3 nucleotide sequence: TGTGCCAGCAGCCAAGGAGGGGGGGCGAGCTATGGCTACACCTTC. This sequence encodes CASSQGGGASYGYTF.

The V gene is TRBV4-1, the J gene TRBJ1-2, with D unresolved. V was trimmed by 2 bases and J by 8 bases, leaving 9 bases between them. Germline CDR1 MGHRA, CDR2 YSYEKL. The CDR3 sequence is 12 residues long. CDR3 amino acids: CASSQTLGGYTF. The CDR3 DNA reads TGCGCCAGCAGCCAAACCCTGGGAGGCTACACCTTC.

J is TRBJ2-7 and V is TRBV5-1, with unresolved D. Germline-derived CDR1 and CDR2 are SGHRS and YFSETQ. Trimming stripped 0 bases from V and 7 bases from J, with 14 bases between. This CDR3 is 14 amino acids long. The CDR3 DNA reads TGCGCCAGCAGCTTGGCCGCAAGGGCCGGGGAGCAGTACTTC. This translates into CASSLAARAGEQYF. The complete variable domain, with remaining parts taken from reference TRBV5-1 and TRBJ2-7, reads KAGVTQTPRYLIKTRGQQVTLSCSPISGHRSVSWYQQTPGQGLQFLFEYFSETQRNKGNFPGRFSGRQFSNSRSEMNVSTLELGDSALYLCASSLAARAGEQYFGPGTRLTVT.

This rearrangement joins TRBV7-2 to TRBJ2-3; D is tentatively TRBD1 or TRBD2 (6 bases each). V lost 5 bases to trimming and J lost 1 base, with 19 bases between them. Germline V gene sequence: CDR1 SGHTA, CDR2 FQGNSA. The CDR3 loop spans 17 amino acids. The CDR3 loop reads CASSPSVVRGRTDTQYF. The CDR3 DNA reads as TGTGCCAGCAGCCCCTCGGTAGTCCGGGGGCGCACAGATACGCAGTATTTT.

The chain joins TRBV7-2 to TRBJ2-5; D is unresolved. Between the trimmed V and J ends, which lost 1 base and 5 bases, there was a span of 5 bases. The germline V gene has CDR1 SGHTA and CDR2 FQGNSA. The CDR3 totals 12 residues. The CDR3 nucleotides read TGTGCCAGCAGCTTAGGGGTGGAGACCCAGTACTTC. Its translation is CASSLGVETQYF.

V is TRBV5-8 and J is TRBJ2-5; 7 bases are shared with TRBD2. CDR3 length: 15 amino acids. Per germline, CDR1 SGHTS and CDR2 YDEGEE. Trimming cost V 5 bases and J 0 bases; bases outside gene matches: 7. CDR3 loop: CASSPTSTYQETQYF. The CDR3 DNA reads as TGTGCCAGCAGTCCGACTAGCACGTACCAAGAGACCCAGTACTTC.

The chain carries TRBV6-1 and TRBJ2-1; D might be TRBD2 (5 bases). The CDR3 is made up of 14 amino acids. V was pared by 7 bases and J by 4 bases, with 14 bases between. Germline values: CDR1 MNHNS, CDR2 SASEGT. The CDR3 DNA reads as TGTGCCAGCACCGTGACTACCCCATACAATGAGCAGTTCTTC. Its protein is CASTVTTPYNEQFF.